Listed here are 12 T cell receptor beta chains from one sample, sequenced in a study of blood T cell repertoires in COVID-19. This table comes from immunoSEQ multiplex PCR, and its TCRdb copy is limited to in-frame clones, with some not included. The table lists about 200,000 clones, about nine tenths of them singletons. Sequenced input: peripheral blood. These receptors originate from a man between 45 and 60 years old with acute or convalescent COVID-19.

V gene TRBV5-1 combines with J gene TRBJ1-1; TRBD1 aligns across 7 bases. Germline V gene sequence: CDR1 SGHRS, CDR2 YFSETQ. The length of the CDR3 is 13 residues. V lost 5 bases to trimming and J lost 7 bases; unmatched junction nucleotides: 8. DNA for the CDR3: TGCGCCAGCAGTAAGGACAGGCCGAATGAAGCTTTCTTT. It codes for CASSKDRPNEAFF.

The sample holds one count of this clone. V gene TRBV7-7 combines with J gene TRBJ2-5; the D gene is possibly TRBD1 (5 bases). Germline V gene sequence: CDR1 SSHAT, CDR2 FNYEAQ (reference sequence). The CDR3 runs to 16 residues. The V end was cut by 5 bases, the J end by 7 bases, with 23 bases between. CDR3 DNA sequence: TGTGCCAGCAGCCTTGGGGTAGGGGCGTCCGGCGGGACCCAGTACTTC. Its protein is CASSLGVGASGGTQYF.

V and J are TRBV3-1 (or the pseudogene TRBV3-2) and TRBJ1-2; 7 nucleotides agree with TRBD1. From germline, CDR1 is LGHDT and CDR2 YNNKEL (reference sequence). V lost 0 bases and J lost 4; bases outside the gene matches: 14. This CDR3 spans 18 amino acids. CDR3 residues: CASSQDLGQGDGSYGYTF. The CDR3 DNA is TGTGCCAGCAGCCAAGATCTGGGGCAGGGGGACGGGAGCTATGGCTACACCTTC.

The V and J genes are TRBV6-2 or TRBV6-3 and TRBJ2-2; D not resolved. The V gene's germline CDR1 is MNHEY and CDR2 SVGEGT. The CDR3 loop spans 15 amino acids. Trimming pared 2 bases from V and 2 bases from J, leaving 9 bases between. The CDR3 reads CASSYGSRNTGELFF. The DNA of the CDR3 is TGTGCCAGCAGTTACGGTTCGAGAAACACCGGGGAGCTGTTTTTT.

The count of this clone is one. V usage is TRBV25-1 and J usage is TRBJ1-4; possibly TRBD1 for D (5 bases). The germline CDR1 and CDR2 sequences are MGHDK and SYGVNS. This CDR3 has 14 amino acids. V was clipped by 6 bases and J by 5 bases, with 13 bases between them. The CDR3 DNA reads TGTGCCAGCAGCCGGACAAGCGCCAATGAAAAACTGTTTTTT. Its translation: CASSRTSANEKLFF.

This chain joins TRBV6-2 or TRBV6-3 and TRBJ2-1, with 9 positions matching TRBD2. With V trimmed by 2 bases and J by 0 bases, 2 bases remained unmatched. The germline V gene encodes CDR1 MNHEY and CDR2 SVGEGT. This CDR3 comprises 16 residues. The CDR3 region has the DNA TGTGCCAGCAGTTACGGGCGGGGGGGCTCCTACAATGAGCAGTTCTTC. It is translated as CASSYGRGGSYNEQFF.

This clone was seen a few times. This chain uses TRBV12-2 with TRBJ1-6; the table assigns TRBD1, which was not confirmed against the DNA. TRBV12-2 is a recognized pseudogene. The CDR3 contains 14 residues. This CDR3 is CASPWAHCNSPLHF. The CDR3 DNA reads as TGTGCAAGCCCTTGGGCACACTGTAATTCACCCCTCCACTTT.

In its sample, this clone was seen once. This sequence joins TRBV6-5 and TRBJ1-3; no clear D. The ends were cut back, 0 bases at V and 3 bases at J, with 6 bases in the middle. CDR1 is MNHEY, CDR2 SVGAGI, per germline. The CDR3 has 14 residues. CDR3 in amino acids: CASSYSGDGNTIYF. CDR3 DNA sequence: TGTGCCAGCAGTTACTCCGGGGATGGAAACACCATATATTTT.

The chain uses TRBV1 and TRBJ2-7; the table's D call TRBD2 went unverified against the DNA. TRBV1 is designated a pseudogene. The CDR3 has 20 residues. The CDR3 DNA is TGCACCAGCAGCCAAGATCGTAAACGCAGGGCGCCCGGCCGGGGGTGCGAGCAGTACTTC. Protein: CTSSQDRKRRAPGRGCEQYF.

V and J are TRBV30 and TRBJ1-3; TRBD1 might be the D (6 bases). The germline gives CDR1 GTSNPN, CDR2 SVGIG (reference sequence). The CDR3 covers 12 residues. V gave up 5 bases and J gave up 5 bases, with 10 bases separating them. This chain's CDR3 is CAWGQWRNTIYF. The CDR3 DNA sequence: TGTGCCTGGGGACAGTGGCGAAACACCATATATTTT. Filled out from reference TRBV30 and TRBJ1-3, the complete variable domain reads SQTIHQWPATLVQPVGSPLSLECTVEGTSNPNLYWYRQAAGRGLQLLFYSVGIGQISSEVPQNLSASRPQDRQFILSSKKLLLSDSGFYLCAWGQWRNTIYFGEGSWLTVV.

The V gene is TRBV19, the J gene TRBJ1-2; a weak D match, TRBD1 (5 bases). The V end was cut by 10 bases, the J end by 8 bases, with 23 bases between. Germline V gene lookup returns CDR1 LNHDA and CDR2 SQIVND (reference sequence). The CDR3 is made up of 14 amino acids. The DNA for the CDR3 is TGTGCCACCAGCGATGGGGCAGGCCGATGGGGCTACACCTTC. This translates into CATSDGAGRWGYTF.

The CDR3 loop is CASSPGLAGGPSEQFF. CDR3 bases: TGTGCCAGCAGCCCCGGACTAGCGGGGGGGCCGAGTGAGCAGTTCTTC. This chain joins TRBV7-7 and TRBJ2-1, with TRBD2 matching 15 bases. The CDR3 has 16 residues. The V gene's germline CDR1 is SSHAT and CDR2 FNYEAQ (reference sequence). Trimming took 5 bases from V and 9 from J; bases not matched to a gene: 8.